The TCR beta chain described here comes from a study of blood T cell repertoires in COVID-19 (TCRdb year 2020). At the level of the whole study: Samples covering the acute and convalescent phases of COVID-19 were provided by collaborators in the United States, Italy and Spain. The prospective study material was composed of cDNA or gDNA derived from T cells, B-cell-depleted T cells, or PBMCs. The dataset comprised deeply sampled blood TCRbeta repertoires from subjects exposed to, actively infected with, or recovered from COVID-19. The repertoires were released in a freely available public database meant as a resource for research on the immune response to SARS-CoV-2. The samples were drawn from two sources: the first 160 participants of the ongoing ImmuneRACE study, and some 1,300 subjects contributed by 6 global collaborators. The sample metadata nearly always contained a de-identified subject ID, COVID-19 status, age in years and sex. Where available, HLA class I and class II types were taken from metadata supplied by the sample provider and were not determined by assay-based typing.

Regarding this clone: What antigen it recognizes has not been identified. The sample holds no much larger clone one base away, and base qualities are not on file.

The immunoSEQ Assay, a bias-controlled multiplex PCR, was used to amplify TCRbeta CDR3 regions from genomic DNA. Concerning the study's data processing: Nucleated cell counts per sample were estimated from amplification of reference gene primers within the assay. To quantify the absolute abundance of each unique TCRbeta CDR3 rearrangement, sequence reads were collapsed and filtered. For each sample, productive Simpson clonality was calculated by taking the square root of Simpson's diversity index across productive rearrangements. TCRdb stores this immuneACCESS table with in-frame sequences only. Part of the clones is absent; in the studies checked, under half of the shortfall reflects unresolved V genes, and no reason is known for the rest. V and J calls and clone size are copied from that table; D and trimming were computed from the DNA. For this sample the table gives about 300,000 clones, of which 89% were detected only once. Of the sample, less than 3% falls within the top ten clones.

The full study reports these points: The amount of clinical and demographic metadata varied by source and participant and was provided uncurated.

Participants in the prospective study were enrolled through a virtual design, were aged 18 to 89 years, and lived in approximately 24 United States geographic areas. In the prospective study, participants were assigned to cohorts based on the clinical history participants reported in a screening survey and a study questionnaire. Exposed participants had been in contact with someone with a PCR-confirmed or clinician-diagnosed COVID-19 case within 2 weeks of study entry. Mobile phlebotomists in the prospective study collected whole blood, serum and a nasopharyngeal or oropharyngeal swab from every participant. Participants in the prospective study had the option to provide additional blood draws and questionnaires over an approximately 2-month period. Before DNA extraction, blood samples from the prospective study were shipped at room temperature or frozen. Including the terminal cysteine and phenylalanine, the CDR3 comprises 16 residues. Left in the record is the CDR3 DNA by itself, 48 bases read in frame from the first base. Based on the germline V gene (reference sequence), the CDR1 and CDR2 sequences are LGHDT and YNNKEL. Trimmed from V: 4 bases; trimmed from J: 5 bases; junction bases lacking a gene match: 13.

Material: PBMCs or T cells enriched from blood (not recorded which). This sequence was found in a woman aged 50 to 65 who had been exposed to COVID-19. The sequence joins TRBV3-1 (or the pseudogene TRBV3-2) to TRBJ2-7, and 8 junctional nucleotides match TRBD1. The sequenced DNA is TGTGCCAGCAGCCCATCAGGGGGCCCAGAAGCTAACGAGCAGTACTTC. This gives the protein CASSPSGGPEANEQYF.